This T cell receptor (beta chain) came from a study of OX40 agonist ivuxolimab in advanced cancers. With respect to the entire study: The costimulatory receptor OX40 (CD134) was targeted by ivuxolimab, a fully human IgG2 agonistic monoclonal antibody. Partial responses occurred in three dose-escalation patients, of whom one had hepatocellular carcinoma and two had cutaneous melanoma. Peripheral TCRbeta sequencing aimed to test whether ivuxolimab altered TCR sequence diversity and caused clonal T-cell expansion. Prior anti-PD-1, anti-PD-L1 or anti-CTLA-4 therapy was permitted, and checkpoint inhibitors had been received by more than 35% of dose-escalation patients. Intravenous ivuxolimab was administered to patients every 2 weeks at six dose levels: 0.01, 0.1, 0.3, 1.5, 3 and 10 mg/kg. The paper reports the monotherapy dose-escalation portion (N of about 54 patients) of the phase I ivuxolimab trial. A male proportion of around 80% and a mean age of approximately 61 years, ranging from about 23 to 79, were recorded for the dose-escalation cohort. Of the 50 to 55 dose-escalation patients, hepatocellular carcinoma was present in 19, melanoma in approximately 15, renal cell carcinoma in 9 and head and neck cancer in 9.

The CDR1 and CDR2 encoded by the germline V gene (reference sequence) are SEHNR and FQNEAQ. The CDR3 numbers 14 residues from cysteine through phenylalanine. Only the CDR3 DNA stays, 42 bases, in frame from base 1. Germline trimming: 5 bases from V, 6 bases from J; junction bases outside gene matches: 6. To sequence the TCRbeta CDR3 region, genomic DNA was isolated from the sorted cells. The immunoSEQ Assay was used for sequencing of TCRbeta CDR3 regions. TCRdb retrieved this table from immuneACCESS and kept in-frame rearrangements only. Not all clones are present; in checked studies, unresolved V genes account for under half, and no reason is known for the remainder. This sample has 70,000 to 75,000 clones in its table, and around four fifths of those were observed once. The ten largest clones take up approximately 6% of the sample. Patients with autoimmune disease history or receiving systemic immunosuppression were excluded from the trial. In every dose cohort, peripheral blood was drawn for TCR sequencing at baseline, cycle 4 day 1, and cycle 7 day 1. The samples were drawn from a first-in-human, open-label, multicenter phase I dose-escalation trial of ivuxolimab. Adults with locally advanced or metastatic head and neck squamous cell, hepatocellular, melanoma or renal cell carcinoma were enrolled in the trial. Before TCR sequencing, CD4+ T cells and CD8+ T cells were sorted from peripheral blood as separate populations.

In the case of this clone: Its cognate antigen has yet to be identified. One base away there is no much larger clone; base qualities are not given.

What the research found in general, with its limitations: Low levels of normalized T-cell clonal expansion were also shown by some nonresponding patients. After ivuxolimab, CD8+ T cells had more expanded clones than CD4+ T cells on average. Clonal expansion of both CD4+ and CD8+ blood T cells was observed from baseline to week 6 at doses 0.1 to 3.0 mg/kg. In the 0.1-3.0 mg/kg groups, partial responders had among the lowest normalized peripheral clonal expansion, particularly in CD8+ T cells. The antigen specificity of the clonally expanded peripheral T cells was not determined.

The sequence derives from an adult with an advanced solid tumor such as melanoma, head and neck, liver or kidney cancer. The receptor chain draws on TRBV7-9 and TRBJ1-5; the central 8 bases match TRBD1. The sequenced sample was CD4+ or CD8+ T cells sorted from blood, obtained in a trial of the OX40 agonist ivuxolimab. The nucleotide sequence reads as follows: TGTGCCAGCAGCCTTACAGGGGGTAGTCAGCCCCAGCATTTT. It encodes CASSLTGGSQPQHF.